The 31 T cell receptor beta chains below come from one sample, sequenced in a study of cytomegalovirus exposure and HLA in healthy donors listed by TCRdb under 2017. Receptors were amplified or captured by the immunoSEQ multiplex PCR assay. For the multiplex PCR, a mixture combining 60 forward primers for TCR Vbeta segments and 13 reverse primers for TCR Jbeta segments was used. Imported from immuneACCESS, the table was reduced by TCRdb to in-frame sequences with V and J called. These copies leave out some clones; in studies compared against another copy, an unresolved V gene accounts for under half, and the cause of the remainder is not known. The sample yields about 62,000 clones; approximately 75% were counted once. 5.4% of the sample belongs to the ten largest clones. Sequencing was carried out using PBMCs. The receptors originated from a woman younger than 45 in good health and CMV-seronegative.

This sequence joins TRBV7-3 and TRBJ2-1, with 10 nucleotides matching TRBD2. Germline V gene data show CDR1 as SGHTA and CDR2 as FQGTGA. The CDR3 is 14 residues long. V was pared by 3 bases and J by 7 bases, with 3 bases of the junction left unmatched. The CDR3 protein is CASSLGLARNEQFF. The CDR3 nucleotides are TGTGCCAGCAGCTTGGGACTAGCGCGGAATGAGCAGTTCTTC.

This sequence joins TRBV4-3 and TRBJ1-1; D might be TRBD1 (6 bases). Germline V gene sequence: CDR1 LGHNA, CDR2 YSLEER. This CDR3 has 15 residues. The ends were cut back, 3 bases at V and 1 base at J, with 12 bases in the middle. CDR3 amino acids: CASSQPDRTNTEAFF. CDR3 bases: TGCGCCAGCAGCCAGCCCGACAGGACGAACACTGAAGCTTTCTTT.

Here the CDR3 DNA reads TGCGCCAGCAGCGTGTTGGCTAGCGGATACAATGAGCAGTTCTTC. It is translated as CASSVLASGYNEQFF. The chain combines TRBV10-1 with TRBJ2-1; TRBD2 agrees at 7 bases. The V gene end was trimmed by 6 bases and the J gene end by 4 bases; junction bases not matched to a gene: 9. The CDR3 consists of 15 residues. Germline values: CDR1 WNHNN, CDR2 SYGVQD (reference sequence).

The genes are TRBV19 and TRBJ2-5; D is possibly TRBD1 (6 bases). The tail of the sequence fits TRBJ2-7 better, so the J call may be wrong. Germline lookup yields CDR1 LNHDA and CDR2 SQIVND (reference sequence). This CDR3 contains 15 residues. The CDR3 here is CATRASGAQLREQYF. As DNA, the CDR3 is TGTGCCACCAGGGCGTCAGGGGCCCAACTACGCGAGCAGTACTTC.

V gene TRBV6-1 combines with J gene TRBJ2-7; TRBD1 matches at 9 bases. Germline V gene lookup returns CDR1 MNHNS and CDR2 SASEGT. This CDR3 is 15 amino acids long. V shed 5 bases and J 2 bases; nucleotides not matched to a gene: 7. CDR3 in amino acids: CASSPSGQGTYEQYV. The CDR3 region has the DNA TGTGCCAGCAGTCCTTCGGGACAGGGTACCTACGAGCAGTACGTC.

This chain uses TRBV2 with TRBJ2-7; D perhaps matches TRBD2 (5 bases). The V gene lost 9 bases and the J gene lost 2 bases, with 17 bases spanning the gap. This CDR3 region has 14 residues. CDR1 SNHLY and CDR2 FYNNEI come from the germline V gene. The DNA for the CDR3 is TGTGCCAGTAGAGGACTCTCGGTTACCTACGAGCAGTACTTC. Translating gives CASRGLSVTYEQYF.

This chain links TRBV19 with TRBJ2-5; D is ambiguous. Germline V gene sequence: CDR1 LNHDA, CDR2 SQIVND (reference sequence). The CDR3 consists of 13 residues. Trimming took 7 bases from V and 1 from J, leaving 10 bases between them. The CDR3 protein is CASKLRAQETQYF. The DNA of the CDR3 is TGTGCCAGTAAGCTTAGAGCCCAAGAGACCCAGTACTTC. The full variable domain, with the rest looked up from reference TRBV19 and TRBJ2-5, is DGGITQSPKYLFRKEGQNVTLSCEQNLNHDAMYWYRQDPGQGLRLIYYSQIVNDFQKGDIAEGYSVSREKKESFPLTVTSAQKNPTAFYLCASKLRAQETQYFGPGTRLLVL.

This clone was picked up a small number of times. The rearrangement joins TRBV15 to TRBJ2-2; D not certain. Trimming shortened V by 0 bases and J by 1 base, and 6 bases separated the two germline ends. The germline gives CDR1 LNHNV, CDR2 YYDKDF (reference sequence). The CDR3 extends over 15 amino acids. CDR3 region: CATSRDTRNTGELFF. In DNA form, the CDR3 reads TGTGCCACCAGCAGAGATACGCGGAACACCGGGGAGCTGTTTTTT.

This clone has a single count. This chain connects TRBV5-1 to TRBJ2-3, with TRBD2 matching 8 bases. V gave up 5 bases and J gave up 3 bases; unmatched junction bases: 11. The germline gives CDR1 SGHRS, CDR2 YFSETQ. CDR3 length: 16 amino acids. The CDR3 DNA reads TGCGCCAGCAGTTTTGGAGCGGGAGAAGGGACAGATACGCAGTATTTT. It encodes CASSFGAGEGTDTQYF.

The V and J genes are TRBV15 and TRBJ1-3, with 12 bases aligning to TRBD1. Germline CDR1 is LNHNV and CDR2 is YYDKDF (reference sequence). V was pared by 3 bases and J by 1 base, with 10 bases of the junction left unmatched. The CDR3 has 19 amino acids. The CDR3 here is CATSSTPGQGAFSGNTIYF. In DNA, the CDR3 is TGTGCCACCAGCAGTACGCCGGGACAGGGGGCTTTTTCTGGAAACACCATATATTTT.

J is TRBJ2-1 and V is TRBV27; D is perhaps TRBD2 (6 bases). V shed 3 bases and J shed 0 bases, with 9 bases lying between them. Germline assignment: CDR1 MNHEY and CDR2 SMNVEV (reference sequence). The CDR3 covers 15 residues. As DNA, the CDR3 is TGTGCCAGCAGTTTGGGACTCAACTCCTACAATGAGCAGTTCTTC. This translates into CASSLGLNSYNEQFF.

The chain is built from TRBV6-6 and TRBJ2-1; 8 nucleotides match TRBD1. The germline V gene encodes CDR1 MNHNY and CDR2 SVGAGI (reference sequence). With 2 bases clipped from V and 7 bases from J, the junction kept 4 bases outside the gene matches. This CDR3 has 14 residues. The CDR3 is CASSYGQGENEQFF. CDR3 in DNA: TGTGCCAGCAGTTACGGACAGGGTGAAAATGAGCAGTTCTTC.

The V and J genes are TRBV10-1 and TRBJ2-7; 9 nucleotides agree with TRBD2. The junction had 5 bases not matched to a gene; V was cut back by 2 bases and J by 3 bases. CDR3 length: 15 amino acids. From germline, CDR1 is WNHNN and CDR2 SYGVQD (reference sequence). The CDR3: CASSEVAGEFYEQYF. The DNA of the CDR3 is TGCGCCAGCAGTGAGGTAGCGGGAGAGTTCTACGAGCAGTACTTC.

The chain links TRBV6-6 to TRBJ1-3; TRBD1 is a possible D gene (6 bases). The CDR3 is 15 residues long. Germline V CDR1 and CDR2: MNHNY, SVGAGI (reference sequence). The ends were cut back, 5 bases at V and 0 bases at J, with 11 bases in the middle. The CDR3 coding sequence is TGTGCCAGCAGTGGGGGGGGCCCCTCTGGAAACACCATATATTTT. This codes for CASSGGGPSGNTIYF.

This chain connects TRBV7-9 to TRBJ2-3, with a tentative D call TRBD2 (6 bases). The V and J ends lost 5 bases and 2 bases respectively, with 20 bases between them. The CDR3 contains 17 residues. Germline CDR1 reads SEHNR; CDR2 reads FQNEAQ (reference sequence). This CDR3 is CASSASRVGGVTDTQYF. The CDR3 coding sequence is TGTGCCAGCAGCGCCTCCCGAGTGGGGGGTGTCACAGATACGCAGTATTTT.

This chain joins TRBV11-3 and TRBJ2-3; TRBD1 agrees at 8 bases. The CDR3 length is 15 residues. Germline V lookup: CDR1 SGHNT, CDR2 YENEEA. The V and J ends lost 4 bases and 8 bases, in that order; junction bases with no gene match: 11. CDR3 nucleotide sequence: TGTGCCAGCAGCTCCGGACAGGGAATTTTGGCTACGCAGTATTTT. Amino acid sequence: CASSSGQGILATQYF.

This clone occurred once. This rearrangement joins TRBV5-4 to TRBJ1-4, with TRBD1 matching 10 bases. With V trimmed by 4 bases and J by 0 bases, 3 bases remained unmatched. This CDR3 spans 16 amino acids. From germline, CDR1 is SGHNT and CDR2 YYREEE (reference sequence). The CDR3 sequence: CASSHGQGATNEKLFF. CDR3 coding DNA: TGTGCCAGCAGCCACGGACAGGGGGCAACTAATGAAAAACTGTTTTTT.

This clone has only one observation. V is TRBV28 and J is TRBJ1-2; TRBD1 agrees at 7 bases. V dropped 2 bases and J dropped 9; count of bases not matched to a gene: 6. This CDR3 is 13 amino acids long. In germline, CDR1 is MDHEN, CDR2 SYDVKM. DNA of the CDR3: TGTGCCAGCAGTTTAGGGACAGTAGTTAGCTACACCTTC. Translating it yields CASSLGTVVSYTF.

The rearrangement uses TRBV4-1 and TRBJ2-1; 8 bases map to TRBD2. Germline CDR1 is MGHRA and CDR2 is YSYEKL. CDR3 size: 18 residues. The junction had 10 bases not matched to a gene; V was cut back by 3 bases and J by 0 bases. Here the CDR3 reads CASSHALAARRSYNEQFF. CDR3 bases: TGCGCCAGCAGCCATGCACTAGCGGCCAGACGCTCCTACAATGAGCAGTTCTTC.

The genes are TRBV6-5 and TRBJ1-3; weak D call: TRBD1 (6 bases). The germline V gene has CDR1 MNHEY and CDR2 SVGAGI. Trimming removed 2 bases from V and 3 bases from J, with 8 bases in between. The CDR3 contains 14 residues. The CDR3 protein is CASSYGTSGNTIYF. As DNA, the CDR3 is TGTGCCAGCAGTTACGGGACAAGTGGAAACACCATATATTTT.

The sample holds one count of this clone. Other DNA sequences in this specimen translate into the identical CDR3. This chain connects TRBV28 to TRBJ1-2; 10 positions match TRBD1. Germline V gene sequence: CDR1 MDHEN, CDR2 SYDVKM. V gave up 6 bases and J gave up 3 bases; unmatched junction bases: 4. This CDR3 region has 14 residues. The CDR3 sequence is CASSFGTGDYGYTF. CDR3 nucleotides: TGTGCCAGCAGCTTCGGGACAGGGGACTATGGCTACACCTTC.

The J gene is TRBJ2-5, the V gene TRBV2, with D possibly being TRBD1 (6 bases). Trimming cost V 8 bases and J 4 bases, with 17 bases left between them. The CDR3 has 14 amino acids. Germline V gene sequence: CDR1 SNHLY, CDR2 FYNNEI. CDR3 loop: CASVKGGNSETQYF. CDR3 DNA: TGTGCCAGCGTAAAAGGGGGAAACTCAGAGACCCAGTACTTC.

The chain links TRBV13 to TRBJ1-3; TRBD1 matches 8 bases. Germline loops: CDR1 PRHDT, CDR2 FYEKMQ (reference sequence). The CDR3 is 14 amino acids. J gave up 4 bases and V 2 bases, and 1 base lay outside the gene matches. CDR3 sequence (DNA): TGTGCCAGCAGCTTACGACAGGGGGGAAACACCATATATTTT. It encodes CASSLRQGGNTIYF.

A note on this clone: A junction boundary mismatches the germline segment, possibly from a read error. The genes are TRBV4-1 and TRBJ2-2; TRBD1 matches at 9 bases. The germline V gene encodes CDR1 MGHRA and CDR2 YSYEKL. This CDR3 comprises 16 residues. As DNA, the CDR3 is TGCGCCAGTAGCCGAGACAGGGGGTCGAACACCGGGGAGCTGTTTTTT. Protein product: CASSRDRGSNTGELFF.

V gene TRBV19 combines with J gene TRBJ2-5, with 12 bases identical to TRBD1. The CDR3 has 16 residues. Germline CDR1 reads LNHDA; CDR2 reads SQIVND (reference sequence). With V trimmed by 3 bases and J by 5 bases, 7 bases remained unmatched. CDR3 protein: CASSIGTGGGRETQYF. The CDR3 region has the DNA TGTGCCAGTAGTATCGGGACAGGGGGCGGACGGGAGACCCAGTACTTC. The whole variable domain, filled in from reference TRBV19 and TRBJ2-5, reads DGGITQSPKYLFRKEGQNVTLSCEQNLNHDAMYWYRQDPGQGLRLIYYSQIVNDFQKGDIAEGYSVSREKKESFPLTVTSAQKNPTAFYLCASSIGTGGGRETQYFGPGTRLLVL.

Here the CDR3 DNA reads TGTGCCAGCAGGGGGGGACAGGGAGGCTACGAGCAGTACTTC. It is translated as CASRGGQGGYEQYF. The rearrangement uses TRBV5-4 and TRBJ2-7; TRBD1 agrees at 9 bases. Losses at the gene ends were 5 bases for V and 3 bases for J; bases not matched to a gene: 6. This CDR3 spans 14 amino acids. Per germline, CDR1 SGHNT and CDR2 YYREEE (reference sequence).

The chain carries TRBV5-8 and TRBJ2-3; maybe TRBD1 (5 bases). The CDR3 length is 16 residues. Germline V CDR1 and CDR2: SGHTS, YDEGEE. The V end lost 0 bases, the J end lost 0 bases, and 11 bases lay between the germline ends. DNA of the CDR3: TGTGCCAGCAGCTTGGGACAGCTCCCTAGCACAGATACGCAGTATTTT. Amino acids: CASSLGQLPSTDTQYF.

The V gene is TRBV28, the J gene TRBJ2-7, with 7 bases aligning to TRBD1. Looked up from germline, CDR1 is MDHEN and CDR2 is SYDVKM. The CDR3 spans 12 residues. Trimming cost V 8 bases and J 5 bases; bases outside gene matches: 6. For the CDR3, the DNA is TGTGCCAGCGGGGACAGATCGGACGAGCAGTACGTC. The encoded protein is CASGDRSDEQYV.

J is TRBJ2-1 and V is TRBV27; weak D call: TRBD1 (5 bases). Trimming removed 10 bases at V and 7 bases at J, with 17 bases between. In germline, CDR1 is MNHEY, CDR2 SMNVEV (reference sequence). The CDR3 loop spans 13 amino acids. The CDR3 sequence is CATLGAGLNEQFF. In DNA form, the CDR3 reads TGTGCCACCCTAGGGGCAGGTCTGAATGAGCAGTTCTTC.

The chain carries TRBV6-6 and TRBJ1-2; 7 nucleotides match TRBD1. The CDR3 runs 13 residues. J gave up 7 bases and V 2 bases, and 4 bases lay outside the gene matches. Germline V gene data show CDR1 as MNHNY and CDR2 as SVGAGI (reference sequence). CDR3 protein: CASSYQGDSGYTF. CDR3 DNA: TGTGCCAGCAGTTACCAGGGGGATTCTGGCTACACCTTC.

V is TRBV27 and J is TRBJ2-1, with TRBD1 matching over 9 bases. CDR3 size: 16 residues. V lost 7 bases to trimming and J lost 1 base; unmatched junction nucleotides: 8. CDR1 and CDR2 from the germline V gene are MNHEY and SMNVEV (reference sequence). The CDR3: CASIALGQGSYNEQFF. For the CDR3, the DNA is TGTGCCAGCATCGCCCTGGGACAGGGATCCTACAATGAGCAGTTCTTC.